A selection of T cell receptor beta chains follows, all from one sample in a study of cytomegalovirus exposure and HLA in healthy donors. Produced via immunoSEQ multiplex PCR; TCRdb's table is partial and in-frame only. The sample includes about 54,000 clones, roughly 84% of them seen just once. The sample comprised PBMCs. These TCRs come from a woman younger than 30 in good health and CMV-seronegative. Both conserved end residues are part of each CDR3. Each record gives: clone size, V gene, J gene, CDR3 length, D gene, CDR3 DNA, CDR3 protein. D genes are given only for firm matches. The size field is filled for only some rows; it gives once, few, many or a size class.

NA,TRBV5-1,TRBJ1-2,12,NA,TGCGCCAGCAGCAAAGGGGACTATGGCTACACCTTC,CASSKGDYGYTF
NA,TRBV19,TRBJ1-4,16,NA,TGTGCCACTTCCACCGGACGGACAGCAACTAATGAAAAACTGTTTTTT,CATSTGRTATNEKLFF
NA,TRBV10-1,TRBJ2-3,17,NA,TGCGCCAGCAGTGAGTCTGGTCAGGATCCTAGCACAGATACGCAGTATTTT,CASSESGQDPSTDTQYF
NA,TRBV7-9,TRBJ2-7,16,NA,TGTGCCAGCAGTCGAACCCTCGTCGGGAATTTGTACGAGCAGTACTTC,CASSRTLVGNLYEQYF
NA,TRBV18,TRBJ2-5,14,NA,TGTGCCAGCTCGCCCGGGCAGGGGGGAGAGACCCAGTACTTC,CASSPGQGGETQYF
NA,TRBV28,TRBJ2-7,12,NA,TGTGCCAGCAGTTCCCAAACCTACGAGCAGTACTTC,CASSSQTYEQYF
once,TRBV2,TRBJ2-1,16,TRBD1,TGTGCCAGCAGTCAGACTTGGGACAGTGAGCACAATGAGCAGTTCTTC,CASSQTWDSEHNEQFF
NA,TRBV29-1,TRBJ2-2,14,TRBD2,TGCAGCGTACAAGGACTAGCCTACACCGGGGAGCTGTTTTTT,CSVQGLAYTGELFF
NA,TRBV6-5,TRBJ2-3,15,NA,TGTGCCAGCAGCTCCGGGGTGGGGAGCACAGATACGCAGTATTTT,CASSSGVGSTDTQYF
NA,TRBV19,TRBJ2-4,13,NA,TGTGCCAGTAGTGCCGTCGTAGGGGGCATTCAGTACTTC,CASSAVVGGIQYF
NA,TRBV27,TRBJ2-7,14,NA,TGTGCCAGCAGTTTATTTTCGAGCGGGTACGAGCAGTACTTC,CASSLFSSGYEQYF
NA,TRBV5-4,TRBJ2-1,15,TRBD2,TGTGCCAGCAGCTTGTTCACTAGCGGGAGCAATGAGCAGTTCTTC,CASSLFTSGSNEQFF
NA,TRBV4-2,TRBJ1-2,15,TRBD1,TGTGCCAGCAGCCAAGAAGGGGGCACGGGCTATGGCTACACCTTC,CASSQEGGTGYGYTF
NA,TRBV28,TRBJ1-2,13,NA,TGTGCCAGCAGCCTCACAGCTAACTATGGCTACACCTTC,CASSLTANYGYTF
NA,TRBV29-1,TRBJ1-1,13,TRBD1,TGCAGCGCACAACAGGGGGGGAACACTGAAGCTTTCTTT,CSAQQGGNTEAFF
NA,TRBV7-9,TRBJ2-7,13,NA,NA,CSSSLVGQGARDF
NA,TRBV7-9,TRBJ1-2,15,TRBD1,TGTGCCAGCAGCCTTATCGACAGGGGCCAATATGGCTACACCTTC,CASSLIDRGQYGYTF
NA,TRBV7-3,TRBJ2-7,15,NA,TGTGCCAGCAGCTTATGGTTAGCGTCGACCTACGAGCAGTACTTC,CASSLWLASTYEQYF
NA,TRBV19,TRBJ2-7,15,TRBD1,TGTGCCAGTAGGAGGGCCGGGACAGGGACCTACGAGCAGTACTTC,CASRRAGTGTYEQYF
NA,TRBV6-5,TRBJ2-5,14,NA,TGTGCCAGCAGTACTAAGGGGCGGGGAGAGACCCAGTACTTC,CASSTKGRGETQYF
NA,TRBV9,TRBJ2-3,18,TRBD2,TGTGCCAGCAGCGTAGCTACGATGGGGACTAGACGCACAGATACGCAGTATTTT,CASSVATMGTRRTDTQYF
NA,TRBV7-9,TRBJ1-3,16,TRBD1,TGTGCCAGCATGTCCGGACAGGGAGGTTCTGGAAACACCATATATTTT,CASMSGQGGSGNTIYF
NA,TRBV19,TRBJ2-3,16,TRBD2,TGTGCCAGTAGACGGACTAGCGGGGTACGCACAGATACGCAGTATTTT,CASRRTSGVRTDTQYF
NA,TRBV11-2,TRBJ2-7,16,TRBD2,TGTGCCAGCAGCTTAGATCGTGCGGGAGGGTCGTACGAGCAGTACTTC,CASSLDRAGGSYEQYF
NA,TRBV9,TRBJ2-2,17,NA,TGTGCCAGCAGCGTAGCAAGCGATCCAAGAAACACCGGGGAGCTGTTTTTT,CASSVASDPRNTGELFF
NA,TRBV5-6,TRBJ2-7,16,NA,TGTGCCAGCAGCTGGACCGGAGGGGGCTCGCCCTACGAGCAGTACTTC,CASSWTGGGSPYEQYF
NA,TRBV27,TRBJ2-7,14,TRBD1,TGTGCCAGCAGTCCAGGACAGGGGGCCTACGAGCAGTACTTC,CASSPGQGAYEQYF